These T cell receptor beta chains were read from a single sample in a study of T cell clusters in autoimmune cytopenias. TCRdb derives one entry per CDR3 protein from the multiplex PCR reads, leaving out DNA. This listing includes about 1,900 distinct CDR3 sequences. Sequencing input: peripheral blood. These receptors all come from a human donor with an autoimmune cytopenia or autoimmune hepatitis (not recorded which). Both conserved end residues are part of each CDR3. Size is stated for part of the rows, as once, few or many counts, or as a class when the clone is expanded.

clone size | J gene | V gene | CDR3 protein
large | TRBJ2-3 | TRBV29-1 | CSVVRGVVDTQYF
medium-sized | TRBJ1-3 | TRBV12-3/TRBV12-4 | CASSSFSGNTIYF
medium-sized | TRBJ2-7 | TRBV27 | CASRQKTGSTYEQYF
medium-sized | TRBJ1-2 | TRBV19 | CASSMGTGSYGYTF
medium-sized | TRBJ1-2 | TRBV5-6 | CASSMKGFWRYGYTF
- | TRBJ1-4 | TRBV5-1 | CASSLMGQGSNEKLFF
- | TRBJ1-2 | TRBV23-1 | CASIPSRKGTNYGYTF
- | TRBJ2-3 | TRBV2 | CAKSTSGGDNTQYF
medium-sized | TRBJ1-1 | TRBV30 | CAEKTGNTEAFF
medium-sized | TRBJ1-5 | TRBV27 | CASSPDRGNQPQHF
- | TRBJ1-2 | TRBV27 | CASSQGPIINTF
medium-sized | TRBJ1-6 | TRBV14 | CASQGAYNSPLHF
- | TRBJ2-5 | TRBV20-1 | CSARDPSGVWRTQYF
medium-sized | TRBJ2-1 | TRBV6-5 | CASRDPTTQQVDEQFF
medium-sized | TRBJ1-2 | TRBV5-4 | CASSLNPGGNYGYTF
medium-sized | TRBJ1-1 | TRBV6-2/TRBV6-3 | CASAPSSGRNTEAFF
medium-sized | TRBJ2-6 | TRBV27 | CASIGTHSGANVLTF
- | TRBJ2-3 | TRBV11-2 | CASSSQTGDTQYF
- | TRBJ2-5 | TRBV5-1 | CASSLGRIQETQYF
medium-sized | TRBJ2-7 | TRBV7-6 | CASSWESSEQYF
- | TRBJ2-2 | TRBV12-3/TRBV12-4 | CASNTYGLAENTGELFF
medium-sized | TRBJ2-1 | TRBV20-1 | CSASGTGSLSEQFF
- | TRBJ2-1 | TRBV24-1 | CATSPQGIRQFF
- | TRBJ2-1 | TRBV11-2 | CASSSPLLLNEQFF
- | TRBJ1-1 | TRBV5-6 | CASSLAGGLNYEQYFGPGTEAFF
- | TRBJ1-1 | TRBV5-4 | CASSLGVMNTEAFF
medium-sized | TRBJ2-1 | TRBV12-3/TRBV12-4 | CASSVGRGQWDEQFF
- | TRBJ2-1 | TRBV4-1 | CASSQDINSRNNEQFF
medium-sized | TRBJ2-3 | TRBV12-3/TRBV12-4 | CASTQDSFSTDTQYF
- | TRBJ1-5 | TRBV10-3 | CAISDSDRGYQPQHF
medium-sized | TRBJ2-7 | TRBV29-1 | CSVEEAYEQYF
medium-sized | TRBJ2-2 | TRBV12-3/TRBV12-4 | CASQGTGGVGTGELFF
medium-sized | TRBJ2-1 | TRBV6-5 | CASSYGTFNEQFF
medium-sized | TRBJ2-1 | TRBV5-4 | CASSLEHWDNEQFF
- | TRBJ2-3 | TRBV5-6 | CASSLVVSGDTQYF
- | TRBJ2-1 | TRBV5-1 | CASSDPGGGANEQFF
medium-sized | TRBJ1-1 | TRBV27 | CASSLSPDPPSVAFF
medium-sized | TRBJ1-2 | TRBV27 | CASSSLGWYGYTF
medium-sized | TRBJ2-4 | TRBV6-1 | CASNQDRLENIQYF
- | TRBJ2-7 | TRBV20-1 | CSAGGSSYEQYF
medium-sized | TRBJ2-3 | TRBV5-4 | CASSSPASGPDTQYF
medium-sized | TRBJ2-5 | TRBV5-6 | CASSLGGNQETQYF
- | TRBJ1-2 | TRBV5-6 | CASSLEGQPFYGYTF
- | TRBJ1-3 | TRBV20-1 | CSARDRKGTIGNTIYF